This T cell receptor beta chain was identified in a study of Graves' ophthalmopathy and Graves' hyperthyroidism. General study results and limits: Most expanded clonotypes from thyroid (those above 0.001 frequency) were also found in blood.

This clonotype was observed at least ten times. Its target is not known. TCR beta CDR3 regions were amplified from RNA transcripts. HTBI primers were employed in first-round RT-PCR, then a second-round multiplex PCR followed. From the multiplex PCR reads, TCRdb called clonotypes with MiXCR, one entry per CDR3 protein. The repertoire consists of around 340,000 distinct CDR3 sequences, with roughly 16% occurring once and the leading ten covering approximately 13%. Out of around 10 ml of fresh peripheral blood, PBMCs were obtained. The CDR3 runs 22 residues. Trimming pared 0 bases from V and 3 bases from J, leaving 29 bases between. The germline gives CDR1 MNHEY, CDR2 SVGAGI.

The genes are TRBV6-5 and TRBJ2-2, with D tentatively TRBD1 or TRBD2 (5 bases each). Sequenced material: peripheral blood. The TCR sequence derives from an adult man with Graves' ophthalmopathy. CDR3 residues: CASSYSGTVAVGSGDHTGELFF. CDR3 nucleotides: TGTGCCAGCAGTTACTCGGGGACCGTAGCCGTTGGGTCTGGGGATCACACCGGGGAGCTGTTTTTT.